Presented here are 27 T cell receptor beta chains from one specimen sequenced in a study of molecular identifiers for immune sequencing clone quantification (dated by TCRdb to 2017 to 2018). Library construction relied on PCR. TCRdb shows the sequencer as Illumina HiSeq 4000. Through fastp at Q25 and MiXCR, TCRdb rebuilt clones from the public reads, retaining in-frame beta chains. Each CDR3 protein gets just one entry, which takes the most common genes and DNA from the rows behind it. The sample table records some 320,000 distinct CDR3 sequences; around 21% of these occur just once. The top ten hold over 0.7% of the sample. Sequences were obtained from naive CD8+ T cells from blood, with Jurkat cell RNA spiked in. The sample's cell subset or site label, in plain terms: FACS-sorted CD8+CD4-CCR7+CD45RA+ naive T cells. The receptors shown here come from a human donor in good health. Some libraries in this study had Jurkat cell RNA spiked in.

Comment on this clonotype: A much more abundant neighbour one base away suggests this may be a read error. The CDR3 spells CASSPQPNQPQYF. The CDR3 nucleotides are TGTGCCAGCAGTCCTCAGCCCAATCAGCCCCAGTATTTT. V is TRBV27 and J is TRBJ1-5, with D uncertain. The DNA end is a closer match to TRBJ2-3, so the J assignment may be wrong. The CDR3 consists of 13 residues. Germline assignment: CDR1 MNHEY and CDR2 SMNVEV (reference sequence).

This clonotype came up many times. The chain has TRBV20-1 and TRBJ1-5, with D possibly matching TRBD1 (6 bases). The V end was cut by 0 bases, the J end by 6 bases, with 12 bases between. The CDR3 extends over 14 amino acids. From germline, CDR1 is DFQATT and CDR2 SNEGSKA (reference sequence). CDR3: CSARDGGGLQPQHF. The CDR3 DNA reads TGCAGTGCTAGAGATGGGGGGGGCCTTCAGCCCCAGCATTTT.

Ten or more counts support this clonotype. This chain connects TRBV2 to TRBJ1-1; D gene uncertain. Germline CDR1 is SNHLY and CDR2 is FYNNEI. The germline V and J ends were trimmed by 4 bases and 2 bases, with 14 bases remaining between them. This CDR3 region has 15 residues. CDR3 sequence reads: CASSANTASNTEAFF. The CDR3 DNA sequence: TGTGCCAGCAGTGCCAACACGGCCTCCAACACTGAAGCTTTCTTT.

To note about this clonotype: A much larger clone sits a single nucleotide away, making a read error possible. The chain carries TRBV7-2 and TRBJ1-6, with 9 positions matching TRBD1. The CDR3 sequence is 18 residues long. Trimming took 0 bases from V and 7 from J; bases not matched to a gene: 10. Germline V lookup: CDR1 SGHTA, CDR2 FQGNSA. This chain's CDR3 is CASSLAFLGDRVNSPLHF. DNA for the CDR3: TGTGCCAGCAGCTTAGCCTTTCTGGGGGACAGGGTGAATTCACCCCTCCACTTT.

The sample holds many counts of this clonotype. The genes are TRBV4-3 and TRBJ1-4; the D is unclear. The CDR3 extends over 17 amino acids. Between the trimmed V and J ends, which lost 0 bases and 0 bases, there was a span of 11 bases. Germline V CDR1 and CDR2: LGHNA, YSLEER. CDR3 DNA sequence: TGCGCCAGCAGCCAAGACGGTGCGGGGTCAACTAATGAAAAACTGTTTTTT. Its protein is CASSQDGAGSTNEKLFF.

This clonotype was seen many times. The rearrangement links TRBV7-9 to TRBJ2-7; D may be TRBD1 (6 bases). V lost 5 bases, J lost 0 bases, and 17 bases lay in between. This CDR3 comprises 16 residues. Germline V CDR1 and CDR2: SEHNR, FQNEAQ (reference sequence). Here the CDR3 reads CASSPGRVDSSYEQYF. The DNA for the CDR3 is TGTGCCAGCAGCCCTGGGCGGGTGGACAGCTCCTACGAGCAGTACTTC.

This clonotype was found many times. The chain has TRBV12-3 or TRBV12-4 and TRBJ2-7; D is unresolved. Between the trimmed V and J ends, which lost 5 bases and 6 bases, there was a span of 11 bases. The CDR3 length is 12 residues. Here the CDR3 reads CASSPTLSEQYF. CDR3 coding DNA: TGTGCCAGCAGTCCTACATTGAGCGAGCAGTACTTC.

Many counts were recorded for this clonotype. The J gene is TRBJ2-7, the V gene TRBV28; D not certain. In germline, CDR1 is MDHEN, CDR2 SYDVKM. The length of the CDR3 is 14 residues. V lost 3 bases and J lost 0, with 9 bases in between. The chain's CDR3 is CASSLRRSSYEQYF. DNA of the CDR3: TGTGCCAGCAGTTTGAGGCGGAGCTCCTACGAGCAGTACTTC.

This clonotype was found many times. The chain links TRBV6-5 to TRBJ2-3; weak D call: TRBD2 (6 bases). V gave up 5 bases and J gave up 6 bases, with 24 bases separating them. The CDR3 extends over 17 amino acids. The germline gives CDR1 MNHEY, CDR2 SVGAGI. The CDR3 coding sequence is TGTGCCAGCAGTCACGGGCCGCGGGGAACGATCCGGGATACGCAGTATTTT. This codes for CASSHGPRGTIRDTQYF.

This clonotype was seen at least ten times. The rearrangement joins TRBV28 to TRBJ2-7; D uncertain. The CDR3 has 14 amino acids. Germline CDR1 MDHEN, CDR2 SYDVKM. The V gene lost 7 bases and the J gene lost 0 bases, with 13 bases spanning the gap. In DNA, the CDR3 is TGTGCCAGCACCACGCCCGGGTCCTCCTACGAGCAGTACTTC. This encodes CASTTPGSSYEQYF.

This clonotype was detected ten times or more. The chain has TRBV12-3 or TRBV12-4 and TRBJ2-1, with 12 bases identical to TRBD1. This CDR3 has 14 residues. V was clipped by 6 bases and J by 9 bases; unmatched bases: 6. The CDR3: CASSWGTGGLEQFF. The CDR3 DNA is TGTGCCAGCAGCTGGGGGACAGGGGGCCTTGAGCAGTTCTTC.

This clonotype has at least ten counts. The rearrangement uses TRBV27 and TRBJ2-7; the match to TRBD1 covers 7 bases. CDR1 is MNHEY, CDR2 SMNVEV, per germline (reference sequence). This CDR3 comprises 14 residues. The junction had 0 bases not matched to a gene; V was cut back by 0 bases and J by 1 base. The CDR3 DNA sequence: TGTGCCAGCAGTTTATCCAGGGGGTCCTACGAGCAGTACTTC. Translation gives CASSLSRGSYEQYF.

J is TRBJ2-5 and V is TRBV7-9; D possibly corresponds to TRBD2 (6 bases). CDR1 and CDR2 from the germline V gene are SEHNR and FQNEAQ (reference sequence). The CDR3 contains 17 residues. Trimming removed 2 bases at V and 0 bases at J, with 16 bases between. The CDR3 here is CASSLLGGMGYQETQYF. CDR3 in DNA: TGTGCCAGCAGCTTACTGGGGGGAATGGGGTACCAAGAGACCCAGTACTTC.

Turning to this clonotype: With a much larger clone just one base away, this may be a read error. The V call is TRBV29-1, the J call TRBJ1-1; maybe TRBD1 (6 bases). This CDR3 region has 14 residues. In germline, CDR1 is SQVTM, CDR2 ANQGSEA. The CDR3: CSVEAGVQNAEAFF. The CDR3 DNA is TGCAGCGTTGAAGCAGGGGTGCAGAACGCTGAAGCTTTCTTT.

This clonotype has a handful of counts. This chain uses TRBV7-9 with TRBJ2-5; 10 nucleotides agree with TRBD2. Germline V gene sequence: CDR1 SEHNR, CDR2 FQNEAQ (reference sequence). CDR3 length: 16 amino acids. J gave up 8 bases and V 5 bases, and 14 bases lay outside the gene matches. The CDR3, as DNA: TGTGCCAGCAGCCCGAGTGCTAGCGGGAGAAAGGATACCCAGTACTTC. The encoded protein is CASSPSASGRKDTQYF.

This clonotype was seen at least ten times. The gene calls are TRBV11-2 and TRBJ2-1; D tentatively reads TRBD1 or TRBD2 (5 bases each). Trimming left V 7 bases short and J 6 bases short, with 16 bases between. From germline, CDR1 is SGHAT and CDR2 FQNNGV. The CDR3 extends over 14 amino acids. The CDR3 bases are TGTGCCAGCACCTGGGGCACCCGGGGCAATGAGCAGTTCTTC. It yields the protein CASTWGTRGNEQFF. The entire variable domain, with the rest obtained from reference TRBV11-2 and TRBJ2-1, is as follows: EAGVAQSPRYKIIEKRQSVAFWCNPISGHATLYWYQQILGQGPKLLIQFQNNGVVDDSQLPKDRFSAERLKGVDSTLKIQPAKLEDSAVYLCASTWGTRGNEQFFGPGTRLTVL.

The CDR3 spells CASSLIVLAEQYF. The DNA of the CDR3 is TGTGCCAGCAGCTTAATCGTGTTGGCCGAGCAGTACTTC. The chain links TRBV11-2 to TRBJ2-7; D is unresolved. Germline V gene data show CDR1 as SGHAT and CDR2 as FQNNGV. The CDR3 runs to 13 residues. Trimming removed 2 bases from V and 6 bases from J, with 11 bases in between.

This clonotype appeared many times. V is TRBV30 and J is TRBJ1-5; D is ambiguous. The V gene lost 0 bases and the J gene lost 2 bases, with 14 bases spanning the gap. From germline, CDR1 is GTSNPN and CDR2 SVGIG (reference sequence). There are 16 residues in the CDR3. The CDR3 region is CAWSVSPGLGNQPQHF. The CDR3 bases are TGTGCCTGGAGTGTATCTCCTGGACTCGGCAATCAGCCCCAGCATTTT.

A remark on this clonotype: A single base separates this from a much larger clone, so it may be a read error. The chain has TRBV12-3 or TRBV12-4 and TRBJ1-4; D is unclear. This CDR3 has 13 residues. V was shortened by 5 bases and J by 5 bases, with 9 bases between the two germline ends. The CDR3 DNA reads TGTGCCAGCAGTGCCAATACCAATGAAAAACTGTTTTTT. Translation: CASSANTNEKLFF.

Concerning this clonotype: A much larger clone lies one base from this, so it may be a read error. Without the conserved terminal phenylalanine or tryptophan, this CDR3 likely stems from a read error. V is TRBV6-5 and J is TRBJ1-1; D is ambiguous. Germline V gene data show CDR1 as MNHEY and CDR2 as SVGAGI. The CDR3 consists of 14 residues. Trimming left V 0 bases short and J 1 base short, with 6 bases between. Here the CDR3 DNA reads TGTGCCAGCAGTTACTCAGCGGAGAACACTGAAGCTTTCTAT. This codes for CASSYSAENTEAFY.

The table lists this clonotype with many counts. The genes are TRBV15 and TRBJ2-2, with 9 nucleotides matching TRBD2. The V segment lost 8 bases and the J segment 3 bases; nucleotides outside the gene matches: 4. The CDR3 runs to 14 residues. CDR1 LNHNV and CDR2 YYDKDF come from the germline V gene (reference sequence). The CDR3 reads CATSLAGDTGELFF. The CDR3, as DNA: TGTGCCACCTCCTTAGCGGGAGACACCGGGGAGCTGTTTTTT.

The rearrangement links TRBV27 to TRBJ2-7; D gene unclear. Germline loops: CDR1 MNHEY, CDR2 SMNVEV (reference sequence). V lost 6 bases and J 4 bases, leaving 13 bases between the germline ends. The CDR3 runs 13 residues. CDR3 in DNA: TGTGCCAGCAGCGCCTACCCCGGTTACGAGCAGTACTTC. As protein: CASSAYPGYEQYF.

The chain employs TRBV3-1 and TRBJ2-7; D is undetermined. Between the trimmed V and J ends, which lost 4 bases and 0 bases, there was a span of 10 bases. Germline CDR1 is LGHDT and CDR2 is YNNKEL (reference sequence). This CDR3 spans 14 amino acids. The CDR3 protein is CASSPERFSYEQYF. For the CDR3, the DNA is TGTGCCAGCAGCCCGGAGCGTTTCTCCTACGAGCAGTACTTC.

In its sample, this clonotype was seen once. A much larger clonotype is one base distant, so this may be a read error. The chain has TRBV20-1 and TRBJ1-2; no definite D call. CDR1 and CDR2 from the germline V gene are DFQATT and SNEGSKA (reference sequence). The CDR3 spans 12 residues. Trimming cost V 1 base and J 3 bases, with 6 bases left between them. CDR3 nucleotides: TGCAGTGCTAGAGGGGCGGACTATGGCTACACCTTC. Translating gives CSARGADYGYTF.

This clonotype was picked up many times. This chain joins TRBV7-9 and TRBJ2-3, with 10 bases that match TRBD2. The junction had 7 bases not matched to a gene; V was cut back by 5 bases and J by 2 bases. CDR1 is SEHNR and CDR2 is FQNEAQ in the germline V gene (reference sequence). The CDR3 is made up of 16 amino acids. The DNA of the CDR3 is TGTGCCAGCAGCGTGTACACTAGCGGGACCACAGATACGCAGTATTTT. Its translation: CASSVYTSGTTDTQYF.

This clonotype was observed at least ten times. The chain carries TRBV10-2 and TRBJ1-6, with D possibly being TRBD1 (5 bases). CDR3 size: 15 residues. The V and J ends lost 3 bases and 5 bases respectively, with 11 bases between them. Germline V gene data show CDR1 as WSHSY and CDR2 as SAAADI. The CDR3 sequence: CASSDTGLNNSPLHF. The DNA for the CDR3 is TGCGCCAGCAGTGATACAGGACTTAATAATTCACCCCTCCACTTT.

Worth noting for this clonotype: The junction shows a germline mismatch at one end, possibly a read error. The V gene is TRBV20-1, the J gene TRBJ2-7; 8 bases map to TRBD2. The CDR3 sequence is 13 residues long. Germline-derived CDR1 and CDR2 are DFQATT and SNEGSKA (reference sequence). The CDR3, as DNA: TGCAGTGCTACCAGCGGGAGCTCCTACGAGCGGTACTTC. Its protein is CSATSGSSYERYF.